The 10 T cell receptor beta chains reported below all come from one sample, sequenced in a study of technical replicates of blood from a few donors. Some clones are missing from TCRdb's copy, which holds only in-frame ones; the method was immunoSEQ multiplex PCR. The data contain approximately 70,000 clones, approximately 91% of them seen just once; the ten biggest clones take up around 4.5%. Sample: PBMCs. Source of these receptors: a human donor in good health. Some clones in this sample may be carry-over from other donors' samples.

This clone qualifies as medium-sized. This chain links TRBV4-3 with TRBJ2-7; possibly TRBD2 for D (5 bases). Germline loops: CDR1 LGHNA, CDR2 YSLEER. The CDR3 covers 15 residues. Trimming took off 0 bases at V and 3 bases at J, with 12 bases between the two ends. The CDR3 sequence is CASSQDITGNYEQYF. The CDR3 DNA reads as TGCGCCAGCAGCCAAGATATTACGGGAAACTACGAGCAGTACTTC.

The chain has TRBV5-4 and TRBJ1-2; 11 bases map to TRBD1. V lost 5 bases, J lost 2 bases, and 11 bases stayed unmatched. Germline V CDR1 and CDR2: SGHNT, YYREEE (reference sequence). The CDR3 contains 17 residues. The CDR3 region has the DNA TGTGCCAGCAGTTTAGGACAGGGGGCATCCGTAAACTATGGCTACACCTTC. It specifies CASSLGQGASVNYGYTF.

CDR3 sequence reads: CASSSDSGLAVRDTQYF. The CDR3 nucleotides are TGTGCCAGCAGCTCCGATTCGGGACTAGCGGTTCGGGATACGCAGTATTTT. The rearrangement joins TRBV5-4 to TRBJ2-3, with TRBD2 matching over 11 bases. There are 17 residues in the CDR3. Per the germline V gene, CDR1 is SGHNT and CDR2 is YYREEE (reference sequence). The ends lost 3 bases at V and 6 bases at J; junction bases unmatched: 12. The complete variable domain, with remaining parts taken from reference TRBV5-4 and TRBJ2-3, reads ETGVTQSPTHLIKTRGQQVTLRCSSQSGHNTVSWYQQALGQGPQFIFQYYREEENGRGNFPPRFSGLQFPNYSSELNVNALELDDSALYLCASSSDSGLAVRDTQYFGPGTRLTVL.

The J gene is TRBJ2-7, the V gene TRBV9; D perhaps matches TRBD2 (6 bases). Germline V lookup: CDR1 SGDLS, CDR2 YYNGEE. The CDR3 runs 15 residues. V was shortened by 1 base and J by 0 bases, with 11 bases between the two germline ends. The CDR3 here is CASSVSAGSSYEQYF. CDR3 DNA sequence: TGTGCCAGCAGCGTATCGGCCGGGAGCTCCTACGAGCAGTACTTC.

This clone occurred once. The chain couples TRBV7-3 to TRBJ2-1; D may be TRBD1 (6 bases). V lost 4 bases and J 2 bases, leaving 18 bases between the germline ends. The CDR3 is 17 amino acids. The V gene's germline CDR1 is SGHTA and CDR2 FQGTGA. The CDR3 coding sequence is TGTGCCAGCAGCTCCGCCGGGAACAGGGCTGCCTACAATGAGCAGTTCTTC. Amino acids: CASSSAGNRAAYNEQFF.

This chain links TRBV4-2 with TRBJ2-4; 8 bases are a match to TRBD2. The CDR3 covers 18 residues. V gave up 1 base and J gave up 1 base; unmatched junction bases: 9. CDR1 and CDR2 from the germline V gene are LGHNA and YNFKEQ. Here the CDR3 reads CASSQGPLGGGAKNIQYF. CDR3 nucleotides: TGTGCCAGCAGCCAAGGTCCGTTGGGCGGGGGGGCCAAAAACATTCAGTACTTC.

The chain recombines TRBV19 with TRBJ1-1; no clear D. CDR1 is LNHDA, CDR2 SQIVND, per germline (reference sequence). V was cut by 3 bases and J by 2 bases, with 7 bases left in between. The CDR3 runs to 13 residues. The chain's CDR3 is CASSINSNTEAFF. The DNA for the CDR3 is TGTGCCAGTAGTATTAACAGCAACACTGAAGCTTTCTTT.

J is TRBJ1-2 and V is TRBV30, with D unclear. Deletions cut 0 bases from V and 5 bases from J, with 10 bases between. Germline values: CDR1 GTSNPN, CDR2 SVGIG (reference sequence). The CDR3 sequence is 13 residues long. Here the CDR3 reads CAWSVGGFYGYTF. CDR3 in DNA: TGTGCCTGGAGTGTAGGAGGGTTTTATGGCTACACCTTC. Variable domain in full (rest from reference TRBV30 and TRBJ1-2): SQTIHQWPATLVQPVGSPLSLECTVEGTSNPNLYWYRQAAGRGLQLLFYSVGIGQISSEVPQNLSASRPQDRQFILSSKKLLLSDSGFYLCAWSVGGFYGYTFGSGTRLTVV.

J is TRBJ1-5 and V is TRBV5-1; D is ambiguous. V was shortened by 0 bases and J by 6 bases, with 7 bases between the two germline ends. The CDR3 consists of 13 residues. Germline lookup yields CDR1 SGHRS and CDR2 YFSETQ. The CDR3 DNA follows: TGCGCCAGCAGCTTGGGGGCATCTCAGCCCCAGCATTTT. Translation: CASSLGASQPQHF. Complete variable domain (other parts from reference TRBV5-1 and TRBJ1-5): KAGVTQTPRYLIKTRGQQVTLSCSPISGHRSVSWYQQTPGQGLQFLFEYFSETQRNKGNFPGRFSGRQFSNSRSEMNVSTLELGDSALYLCASSLGASQPQHFGDGTRLSIL.

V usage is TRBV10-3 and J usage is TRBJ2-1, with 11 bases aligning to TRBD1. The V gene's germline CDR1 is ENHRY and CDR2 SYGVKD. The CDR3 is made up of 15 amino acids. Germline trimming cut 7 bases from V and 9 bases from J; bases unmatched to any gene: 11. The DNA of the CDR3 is TGTGCCATCAACACCGGGACAGGGGGTCTCGGTGAGCAGTTCTTC. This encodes CAINTGTGGLGEQFF.